This TCR beta chain comes out of a study of T cell responses to AZD1222 COVID-19 vaccine. Notes on the study in general: A mostly white British donor set with more females was recruited, and clonal diversity was possibly underestimated.

Assay used: immunoSEQ multiplex PCR; TCRdb lists only in-frame clones, some missing. The sample records around 120,000 clones, approximately 82% being singletons. As regards this clone: Its antigen remains unknown.

The CDR3 is 13 amino acids. Germline V CDR1 and CDR2: SGHRS, YFSETQ. The germline V and J ends were trimmed by 1 base and 1 base, with 4 bases remaining between them. This chain links TRBV5-1 with TRBJ2-3; no clear D gene. The receptor comes from an adult who received the AZD1222 COVID-19 vaccine. Sample: peripheral blood, taken 28 days after the second AZD1222 dose. The CDR3 nucleotides read TGCGCCAGCAGCTTGAAGCGCACAGATACGCAGTATTTT. As protein: CASSLKRTDTQYF.